A single T cell receptor (beta chain) is shown here with its context. The data derive from a study of technical replicates of blood from a handful of donors. The V gene's germline CDR1 is KGHSY and CDR2 FQNENV. V was shortened by 4 bases and J by 6 bases, with 7 bases between the two germline ends. This CDR3 contains 11 residues. The table came from immunoSEQ multiplex PCR; TCRdb's copy has only in-frame clones and leaves some out. The sample shows approximately 79,000 clones, roughly 97% of them seen only once. This rearrangement joins TRBV16 to TRBJ2-7; D may be TRBD1 (5 bases). Sequenced input: T cells isolated from PBMCs. This TCR derives from a human donor in good health. The CDR3 DNA follows: TGTGCCAGCAGCCGCAGGGTCGAGCAGTACTTC. Translating gives CASSRRVEQYF.